This T cell receptor beta chain emerged from a study of cytomegalovirus exposure and HLA in healthy donors. Regarding this clone: Its specificity is not known.

The PCR had 60 Vbeta and 13 Jbeta primers. The table came from immunoSEQ multiplex PCR; TCRdb's copy has only in-frame clones and leaves some out. The sample consists of over 100,000 clones, around 70% of them appearing once. Regarding the study as a whole: Later analysis found that TCR beta chains associated with HLA were more clonally expanded than other, equally common chains.

The sequence was collected from a man aged 35-49 years in good health and CMV-seropositive. Sequenced material: PBMCs.

CDR3 bases: TGTGCCACCAGCAGAGATCTGGACAGACACCAAGAGACCCAGTACTTC. Amino acids: CATSRDLDRHQETQYF. The chain carries TRBV15 and TRBJ2-5; possibly TRBD1 for D (6 bases). Germline V gene data show CDR1 as LNHNV and CDR2 as YYDKDF (reference sequence). The CDR3 is 16 residues long. V dropped 0 bases and J dropped 0 bases, with 11 bases sitting between them.